The source of this T cell receptor (beta chain) is a study of blood T cell repertoires in COVID-19. At the level of the study: The United States, Italy and Spain were the sources of the acute and convalescent COVID-19 samples. From T cells, B-cell-depleted T cells, or PBMCs came the material, which was cDNA or gDNA.

In the authors' workflow: Amplification with reference gene primers provided the estimates of nucleated cell counts. Only in-frame clones appear in the TCRdb table, and some are missing; sequencing was by immunoSEQ multiplex PCR. V, J and clone size are taken as reported in that table, and D and trimming were inferred from the DNA itself. The table shows some 58,000 clones, with 60% to 85% occurring only once. V was pared by 1 base and J by 9 bases, with 15 bases between. Germline lookup yields CDR1 SGDLS and CDR2 YYNGEE. CDR3 length: 14 amino acids. This receptor was obtained from a human donor in a cohort sampled during active COVID-19. The sample comprised peripheral blood. The chain has TRBV9 and TRBJ2-3; perhaps TRBD2 as D (6 bases). The chain's CDR3 is CASSVRGLGGTQYF. CDR3 nucleotide sequence: TGTGCCAGCAGCGTACGGGGCCTCGGAGGGACGCAGTATTTT.